This record looks at one T cell receptor (beta chain) sequence and its context. The sample belongs to a study of blood T cell repertoires in COVID-19. Background on the study: Some COVID-19 samples were acute and others convalescent; all came from the United States, Italy and Spain. Nucleic acid was either cDNA or gDNA, and it came from T cells, B-cell-depleted T cells, or PBMCs.

Authors' methods: From reference gene primer amplification, estimates of nucleated cell counts were derived. Generated by immunoSEQ multiplex PCR, the TCRdb table keeps only in-frame clones and is missing some. The V and J calls and the clone size are those of that table, but D and trimming were determined from the DNA. Here the sample spans some 140,000 clones, 75% to 95% being singletons. The V end lost 0 bases, the J end lost 5 bases, and 11 bases lay between the germline ends. The CDR3 is 14 residues long. Per germline, CDR1 SGHTA and CDR2 FQGNSA. This clonotype was obtained from a man aged 50 to 59 with acute or convalescent COVID-19. The genes are TRBV7-2 and TRBJ2-7; D call uncertain. The sequenced sample consisted of peripheral blood. The CDR3 DNA follows: TGTGCCAGCAGCTTAGCGCTCGGAGCACACGAGCAGTACTTC. This translates into CASSLALGAHEQYF. Combining the CDR3 with reference TRBV7-2 and TRBJ2-7 gives the whole variable domain GAGVSQSPSNKVTEKGKDVELRCDPISGHTALYWYRQSLGQGLEFLIYFQGNSAPDKSGLPSDRFSAERTGGSVSTLTIQRTQQEDSAVYLCASSLALGAHEQYFGPGTRLTVT.